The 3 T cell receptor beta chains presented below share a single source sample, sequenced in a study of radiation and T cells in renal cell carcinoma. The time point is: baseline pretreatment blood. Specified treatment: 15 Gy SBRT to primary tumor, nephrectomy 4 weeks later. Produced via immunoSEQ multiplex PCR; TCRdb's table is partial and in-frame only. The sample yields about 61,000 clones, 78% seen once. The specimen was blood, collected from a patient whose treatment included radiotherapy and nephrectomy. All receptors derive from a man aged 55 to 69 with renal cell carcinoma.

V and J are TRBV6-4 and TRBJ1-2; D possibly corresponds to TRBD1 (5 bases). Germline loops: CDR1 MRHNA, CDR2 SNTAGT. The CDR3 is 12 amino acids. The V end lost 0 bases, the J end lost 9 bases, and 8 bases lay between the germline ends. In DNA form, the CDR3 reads TGTGCCAGCAGTGACTCCCCAGGGAGCTACACCTTC. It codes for CASSDSPGSYTF.

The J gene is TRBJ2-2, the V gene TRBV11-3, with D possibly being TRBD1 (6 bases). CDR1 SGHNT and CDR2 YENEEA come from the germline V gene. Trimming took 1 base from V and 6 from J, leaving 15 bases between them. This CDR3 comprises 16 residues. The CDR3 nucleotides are TGTGCCAGCAGCTTAGGGAATACAGGGATGGCCGGGGAGCTGTTTTTT. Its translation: CASSLGNTGMAGELFF.

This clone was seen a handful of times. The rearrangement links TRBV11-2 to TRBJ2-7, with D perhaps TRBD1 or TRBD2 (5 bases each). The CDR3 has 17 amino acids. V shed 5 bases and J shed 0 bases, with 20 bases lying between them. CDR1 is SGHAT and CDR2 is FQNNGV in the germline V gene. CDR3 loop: CASSRGRPHSSSYEQYF. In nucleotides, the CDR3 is TGTGCCAGCAGCCGGGGACGGCCACACTCAAGCTCCTACGAGCAGTACTTC.